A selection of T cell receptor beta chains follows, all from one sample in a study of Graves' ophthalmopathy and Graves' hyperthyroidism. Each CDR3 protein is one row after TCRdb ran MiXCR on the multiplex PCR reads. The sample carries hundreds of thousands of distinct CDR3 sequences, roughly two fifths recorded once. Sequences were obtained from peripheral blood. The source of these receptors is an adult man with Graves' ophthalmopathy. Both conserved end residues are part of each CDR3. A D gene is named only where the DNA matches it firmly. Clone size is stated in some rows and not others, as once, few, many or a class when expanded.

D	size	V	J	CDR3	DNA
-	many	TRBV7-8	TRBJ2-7	CASSLRAGDEQYF	TGTGCCAGCAGCTTAAGGGCAGGCGACGAGCAGTACTTC
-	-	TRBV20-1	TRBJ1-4	CSARSLAGEKLFF	TGCAGTGCTAGATCCCTAGCGGGTGAAAAACTGTTTTTT
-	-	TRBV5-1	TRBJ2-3	CASSLRFSLSTDTQYF	TGTGCCAGCAGCTTGAGGTTCAGCCTGAGCACAGATACGCAGTATTTT
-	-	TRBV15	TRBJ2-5	CATSRLRFRGALSEETQYF	TGTGCCACCAGCAGACTCAGGTTTAGGGGGGCGCTTTCAGAAGAGACCCAGTACTTC
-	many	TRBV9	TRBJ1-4	CASSGGGEGEKLFF	TGTGCCAGCAGCGGGGGGGGTGAAGGTGAAAAACTGTTTTTT
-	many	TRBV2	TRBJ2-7	CAGGRGQGNYEQYF	TGTGCCGGCGGGAGGGGACAGGGTAATTACGAGCAGTACTTC
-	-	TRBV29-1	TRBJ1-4	CSVEDRGNEKLFF	TGCAGCGTTGAAGATCGGGGTAATGAAAAACTGTTTTTT
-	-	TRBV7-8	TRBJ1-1	CASSSVQGRDWGSEAFF	TGTGCCAGCAGCTCGGTACAGGGTCGTGACTGGGGGTCTGAAGCTTTCTTT
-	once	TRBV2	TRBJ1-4	CASKEWNEKLFF	TGTGCCAGCAAGGAGTGGAATGAAAAACTGTTTTTT
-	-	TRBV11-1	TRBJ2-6	CASTLSSGANVLTF	TGTGCCTCAACACTGAGCTCTGGGGCCAACGTCCTGACTTTC
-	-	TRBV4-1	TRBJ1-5	CASNQDLGYSKPQHF	TGCGCCAGCAACCAAGATCTAGGGTATTCGAAGCCCCAGCATTTT
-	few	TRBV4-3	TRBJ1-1	CASSQGAGRGTEAFF	TGCGCCAGCAGCCAAGGGGCGGGCCGCGGGACTGAAGCTTTCTTT
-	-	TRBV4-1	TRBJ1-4	CASSRLATNEKLFF	TGCGCCAGCAGCCGACTGGCAACTAATGAAAAACTGTTTTTT
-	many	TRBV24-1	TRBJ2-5	CATQDTNQETQYF	TGTGCCACCCAGGACACGAACCAAGAGACCCAGTACTTC
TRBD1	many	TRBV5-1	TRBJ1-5	CASSVLPGQLIQPQHF	TGCGCCAGCAGCGTTTTACCGGGACAGCTCATTCAGCCCCAGCATTTT
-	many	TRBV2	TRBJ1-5	CASRAGTGDFQPQHF	TGTGCCAGCAGGGCAGGGACGGGAGACTTTCAGCCCCAGCATTTT
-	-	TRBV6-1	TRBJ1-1	CASSEKGGPEAFF	TGTGCCAGCAGTGAAAAGGGCGGCCCTGAAGCTTTCTTT
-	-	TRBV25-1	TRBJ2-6	CASLRASGANVLTF	TGTGCCAGTCTCAGGGCCTCTGGGGCCAACGTCCTGACTTTC
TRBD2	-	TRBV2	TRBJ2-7	CASSPFGVRGDYEQYF	TGTGCCAGCAGCCCCTTCGGTGTCCGGGGGGACTACGAGCAGTACTTC
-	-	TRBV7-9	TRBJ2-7	CASSLVSTGELYF	TGTGCCAGCAGCTTAGTTAGCACCGGGGAGCTGTACTTC
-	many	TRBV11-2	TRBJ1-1	CASSLGDRANTEAFF	TGTGCCAGCAGCTTAGGCGACAGAGCGAACACTGAAGCTTTCTTT
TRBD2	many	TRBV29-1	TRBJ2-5	CSGRGGRQETQYF	TGCAGCGGTCGGGGGGGGCGCCAAGAGACCCAGTACTTC
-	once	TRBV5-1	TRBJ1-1	CASSLGAATNEAFF	TGCGCCAGCAGCTTGGGGGCAGCAACTAATGAAGCTTTCTTT
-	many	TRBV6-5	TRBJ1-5	CASRRDSNQPQHF	TGTGCCAGCCGCCGGGACAGCAATCAGCCCCAGCATTTT
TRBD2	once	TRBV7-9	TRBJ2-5	CASSLGTSGPQETQYF	TGTGCCAGCAGCTTGGGGACTAGCGGTCCACAAGAGACCCAGTACTTC
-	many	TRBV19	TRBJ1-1	CASSIDRWNTEAFF	TGTGCCAGTAGTATCGACAGATGGAACACTGAAGCTTTCTTT
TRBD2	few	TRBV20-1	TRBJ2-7	CSARLAGGPWEQYF	TGCAGTGCTAGGCTAGCGGGAGGGCCGTGGGAGCAGTACTTC
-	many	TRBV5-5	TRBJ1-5	CASSFYGLQPQHF	TGTGCCAGCAGCTTTTACGGGCTCCAGCCCCAGCATTTT
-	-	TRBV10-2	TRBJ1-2	CASSFVRVYGYTF	TGCGCCAGCAGTTTTGTCAGGGTCTATGGCTACACCTTC
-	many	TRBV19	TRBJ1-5	CASSRVGNQPQHF	TGTGCCAGTAGTAGGGTAGGCAATCAGCCCCAGCATTTT
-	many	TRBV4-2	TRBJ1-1	CASGRGARTEAFF	TGTGCCAGCGGGAGGGGGGCTAGAACTGAAGCTTTCTTT
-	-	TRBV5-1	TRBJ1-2	CASSLAPWGGNTF	TGCGCCAGCAGCTTGGCTCCGTGGGGCGGAAACACCTTC
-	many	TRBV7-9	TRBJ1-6	CASSLGYKKPNSPLHF	TGTGCCAGCAGCTTAGGATACAAGAAACCAAATTCACCCCTCCACTTT
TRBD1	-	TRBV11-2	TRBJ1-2	CASRGTGGLNYGYTF	TGTGCCAGCAGGGGGACAGGGGGATTAAACTATGGCTACACCTTC
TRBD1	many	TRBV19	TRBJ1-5	CASSTPWDRGHAHPLNQPQHF	TGTGCCAGTAGTACACCCTGGGACAGGGGTCACGCTCACCCACTGAATCAGCCCCAGCATTTT
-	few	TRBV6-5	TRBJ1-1	CASTKPGNTEAFF	TGTGCCAGCACCAAACCAGGGAACACTGAAGCTTTCTTT
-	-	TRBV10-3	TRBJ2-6	CASTQVGRGTSGANVLTF	TGTGCCAGCACCCAGGTTGGCCGGGGTACCTCTGGGGCCAACGTCCTGACTTTC
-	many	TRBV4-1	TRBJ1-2	CASRSTANYGYTF	TGCGCCAGCAGGTCGACAGCTAACTATGGCTACACCTTC
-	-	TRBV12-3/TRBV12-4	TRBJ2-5	CASGLGRVTKRPLIGETQYF	TGTGCTAGTGGTTTGGGCAGGGTCACCAAGAGACCCCTGATCGGGGAGACCCAGTACTTC
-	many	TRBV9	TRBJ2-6	CASSGGDVSSGANVLTF	TGTGCCAGCAGCGGAGGGGACGTCAGCTCTGGGGCCAACGTCCTGACTTTC
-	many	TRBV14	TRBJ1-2	CASSQDRVGYTF	TGTGCCAGCAGCCAAGACAGGGTTGGCTACACCTTC
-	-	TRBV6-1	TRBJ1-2	CASSPDAVYGYTF	TGTGCCAGCAGCCCTGACGCAGTCTATGGCTACACCTTC
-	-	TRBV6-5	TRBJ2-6	CASSYSGAGANVLTF	TGTGCCAGCAGTTACTCAGGGGCAGGGGCCAACGTCCTGACTTTC
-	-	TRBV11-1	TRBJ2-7	CASSRPGIWNEQYF	TGTGCCAGCAGCCGTCCTGGGATTTGGAACGAGCAGTACTTC
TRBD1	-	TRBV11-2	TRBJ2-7	CASSLVVGQGSYEQYF	TGTGCCAGCAGCTTAGTCGTGGGACAGGGGTCCTACGAGCAGTACTTC
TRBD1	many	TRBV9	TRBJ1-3	CASSRGDRGVDTIYF	TGTGCCAGCAGCAGGGGGGACAGGGGGGTAGACACCATATATTTT
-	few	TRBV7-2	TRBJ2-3	CASSPNPTDTQYF	TGTGCCAGCAGCCCAAACCCCACAGATACGCAGTATTTT
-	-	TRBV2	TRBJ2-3	CASSGVVRTDTQYF	TGTGCCAGCAGTGGAGTGGTTCGCACAGATACGCAGTATTTT
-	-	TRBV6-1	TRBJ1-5	CATLGINNQPQHF	TGTGCCACCCTGGGAATTAACAATCAGCCCCAGCATTTT
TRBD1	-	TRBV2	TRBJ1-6	CASSAEGTANSPLHF	TGTGCCAGCAGTGCTGAGGGGACAGCCAATTCACCCCTCCACTTT
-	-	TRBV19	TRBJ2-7	CASSIKVGYSYEQYF	TGTGCCAGTAGTATAAAAGTAGGTTACTCCTACGAGCAGTACTTC
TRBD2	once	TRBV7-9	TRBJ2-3	CASSLVGLAITDTQYF	TGTGCCAGCAGCTTGGTGGGACTAGCCATCACAGATACGCAGTATTTT
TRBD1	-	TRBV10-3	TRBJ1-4	CAIQLQGAHEKLFF	TGTGCCATCCAGCTACAGGGGGCGCATGAAAAACTGTTTTTT
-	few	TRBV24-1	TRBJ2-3	CATSRFPGDTQYF	TGTGCCACCAGCAGATTCCCGGGGGATACGCAGTATTTT
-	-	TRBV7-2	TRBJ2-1	CASSLPGTTQFF	TGTGCCAGCAGCTTACCAGGGACCACGCAGTTCTTC
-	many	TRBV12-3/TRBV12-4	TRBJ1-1	CASSPPGRIEAFF	TGTGCCAGCAGTCCCCCTGGGAGGATTGAAGCTTTCTTT
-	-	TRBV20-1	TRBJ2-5	CSAIKRETQYF	TGCAGTGCTATTAAGAGGGAGACCCAGTACTTC